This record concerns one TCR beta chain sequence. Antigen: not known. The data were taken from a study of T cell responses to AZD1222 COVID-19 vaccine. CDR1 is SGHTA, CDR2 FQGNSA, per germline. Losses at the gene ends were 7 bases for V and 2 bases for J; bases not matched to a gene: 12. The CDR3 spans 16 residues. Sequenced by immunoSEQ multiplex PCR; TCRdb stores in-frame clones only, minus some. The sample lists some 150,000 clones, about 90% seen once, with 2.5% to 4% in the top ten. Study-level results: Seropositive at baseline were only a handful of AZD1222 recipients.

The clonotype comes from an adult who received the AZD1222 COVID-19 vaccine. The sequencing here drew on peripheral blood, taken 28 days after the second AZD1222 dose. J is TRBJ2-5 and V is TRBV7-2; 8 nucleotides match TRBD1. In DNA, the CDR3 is TGTGCCAGCAAAGGTGGGCGACAGGGGCGTCAAGAGACCCAGTACTTC. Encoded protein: CASKGGRQGRQETQYF. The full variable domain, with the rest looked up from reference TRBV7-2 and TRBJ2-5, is GAGVSQSPSNKVTEKGKDVELRCDPISGHTALYWYRQSLGQGLEFLIYFQGNSAPDKSGLPSDRFSAERTGGSVSTLTIQRTQQEDSAVYLCASKGGRQGRQETQYFGPGTRLLVL.